This T cell receptor (beta chain) was sequenced during a study of blood T cell repertoires in COVID-19. Libraries were prepared by immunoSEQ multiplex PCR; TCRdb keeps only in-frame clonotypes and omits some of them. The sample includes about 270,000 clones, 85% to 95% of them seen just once. The CDR3 covers 14 residues. V lost 5 bases to trimming and J lost 1 base, with 11 bases between them. The germline CDR1 and CDR2 sequences are MNHEY and SVGAGI. The study drew participants aged 18 to 89 years from some 24 US areas. Assignment of participants to cohorts was predicated upon participant-reported clinical history. Participants in the exposed group had met a COVID-19 case in the 2 weeks before joining the study.

Sequencing was carried out using PBMCs or T cells enriched from blood (not recorded which). The J gene is TRBJ1-1, the V gene TRBV6-5; possibly TRBD1 for D (6 bases). The sequence came from a man aged 35-49 years who had been exposed to COVID-19. The CDR3 here is CASSTQGWNTEAFF. In DNA, the CDR3 is TGTGCCAGCAGTACACAGGGCTGGAACACTGAAGCTTTCTTT.